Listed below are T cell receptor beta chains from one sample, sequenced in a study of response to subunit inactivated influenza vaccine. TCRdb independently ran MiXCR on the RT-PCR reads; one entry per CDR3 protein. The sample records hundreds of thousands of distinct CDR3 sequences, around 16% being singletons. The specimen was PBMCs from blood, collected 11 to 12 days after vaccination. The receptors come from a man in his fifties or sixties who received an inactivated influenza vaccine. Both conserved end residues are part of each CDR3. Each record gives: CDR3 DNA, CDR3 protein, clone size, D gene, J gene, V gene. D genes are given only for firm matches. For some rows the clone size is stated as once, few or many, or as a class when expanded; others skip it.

CDR3 DNA: TGTGCCAGCAGTTACGGACAGGGGTTACATCAGTTCTTC; CDR3 protein: CASSYGQGLHQFF; clone size: few; D gene: TRBD1; J gene: TRBJ2-1; V gene: TRBV6-5
CDR3 DNA: TGTGCCAGCAGCGCGGGACTAGCGGGTTACAATGAGCAGTTCTTC; CDR3 protein: CASSAGLAGYNEQFF; clone size: many; D gene: TRBD2; J gene: TRBJ2-1; V gene: TRBV11-2
CDR3 DNA: TGTGCCAGCAGCACCAGGGGGCCGAAGAACACTGAAGCTTTCTTT; CDR3 protein: CASSTRGPKNTEAFF; clone size: few; D gene: TRBD1; J gene: TRBJ1-1; V gene: TRBV11-2
CDR3 DNA: TGCAGTGCTAGAGGGGGGTTGAGCGGGAGAGGAAATGAGCAGTTCTTC; CDR3 protein: CSARGGLSGRGNEQFF; clone size: once; D gene: TRBD2; J gene: TRBJ2-1; V gene: TRBV20-1
CDR3 DNA: TGTGCCAGCAGCTTGGGAGGGGGGGTCACCGGGGAGCTGTTTTTT; CDR3 protein: CASSLGGGVTGELFF; clone size: .; D gene: .; J gene: TRBJ2-2; V gene: TRBV7-3
CDR3 DNA: TGTGCCAGCCGACGGACGAACTATGGCTACACCTTC; CDR3 protein: CASRRTNYGYTF; clone size: many; D gene: .; J gene: TRBJ1-2; V gene: TRBV25-1
CDR3 DNA: TGTGCCAGCAGTCCAGGGACAGGGGACTACGAGCAGTACTTC; CDR3 protein: CASSPGTGDYEQYF; clone size: many; D gene: TRBD1; J gene: TRBJ2-7; V gene: TRBV6-1
CDR3 DNA: TGTGCCAGCAGCCTGGACCACGCGGACACTGAAGCTTTCTTT; CDR3 protein: CASSLDHADTEAFF; clone size: .; D gene: .; J gene: TRBJ1-1; V gene: TRBV7-3
CDR3 DNA: TGTGCCAGCAGTCGGACTAGCGCCTCCTACGAGCAGTACTTC; CDR3 protein: CASSRTSASYEQYF; clone size: few; D gene: TRBD2; J gene: TRBJ2-7; V gene: TRBV12-3/TRBV12-4
CDR3 DNA: TGTGCCAGCAGTTTAGGGGGGGCCGCTTCAATGGCGCAGTACTTC; CDR3 protein: CASSLGGAASMAQYF; clone size: .; D gene: .; J gene: TRBJ2-7; V gene: TRBV12-3/TRBV12-4
CDR3 DNA: TGCAGTCCAGACCTACAGGGGGGGCGTTCACCCCTCCACTTT; CDR3 protein: CSPDLQGGRSPLHF; clone size: few; D gene: TRBD1; J gene: TRBJ1-6; V gene: TRBV20-1
CDR3 DNA: TGCAGCGCCGACGAATTTAGGGGCAATGAGCAGTTCTTC; CDR3 protein: CSADEFRGNEQFF; clone size: few; D gene: .; J gene: TRBJ2-1; V gene: TRBV29-1
CDR3 DNA: TGCAGCGTTGCCCGCGGGTCGGGAGGCGGGGAGACCCAGTACTTC; CDR3 protein: CSVARGSGGGETQYF; clone size: .; D gene: TRBD2; J gene: TRBJ2-5; V gene: TRBV29-1
CDR3 DNA: TGTGCCAGCAGCCCGATACGACACCGGTATGGCTACACCTTC; CDR3 protein: CASSPIRHRYGYTF; clone size: few; D gene: .; J gene: TRBJ1-2; V gene: TRBV11-2
CDR3 DNA: TGCAGCGTTGCGACCGGGGGGAGCTCCTACGAGCAGTACTTC; CDR3 protein: CSVATGGSSYEQYF; clone size: many; D gene: TRBD2; J gene: TRBJ2-7; V gene: TRBV29-1
CDR3 DNA: TGCAGCGTCCGGGCAGTAGGCACCGGGGAGCTGTTTTTT; CDR3 protein: CSVRAVGTGELFF; clone size: .; D gene: .; J gene: TRBJ2-2; V gene: TRBV29-1
CDR3 DNA: TGTGCCAGCGGGCAGCATAATCAGCCCCAGCATTTT; CDR3 protein: CASGQHNQPQHF; clone size: .; D gene: .; J gene: TRBJ1-5; V gene: TRBV6-6
CDR3 DNA: TGTGCCAGCAGTTCAGCGGGACTAGGAGGGGGTGAGCAGTTCTTC; CDR3 protein: CASSSAGLGGGEQFF; clone size: .; D gene: TRBD2; J gene: TRBJ2-1; V gene: TRBV12-3/TRBV12-4
CDR3 DNA: TGTGCCAGCAGTGCAGGGCAGGGGGCCGACGAGCAGTACTTC; CDR3 protein: CASSAGQGADEQYF; clone size: .; D gene: TRBD1; J gene: TRBJ2-7; V gene: TRBV2
CDR3 DNA: TGTGCCAGCAGACCCACCGACCGGGACGGGGCCCTCACCTTC; CDR3 protein: CASRPTDRDGALTF; clone size: .; D gene: .; J gene: TRBJ1-2; V gene: TRBV12-3/TRBV12-4
CDR3 DNA: TGTGCCAGCAGACGAGATAGGCTGAGCTCCTACAATGAGCAGTTCTTC; CDR3 protein: CASRRDRLSSYNEQFF; clone size: .; D gene: .; J gene: TRBJ2-1; V gene: TRBV6-2/TRBV6-3
CDR3 DNA: TGTGCCAGCAGCTTTGGACACAACGAGCAGTACTTC; CDR3 protein: CASSFGHNEQYF; clone size: .; D gene: .; J gene: TRBJ2-7; V gene: TRBV11-3
CDR3 DNA: TGTGCCAGCAGCTTAACTAGGGCTAGCTCCTACAATGAGCAGTTCTTC; CDR3 protein: CASSLTRASSYNEQFF; clone size: many; D gene: .; J gene: TRBJ2-1; V gene: TRBV7-3
CDR3 DNA: TGTGCCTTCCGGGACAGGGGGCAGTTCACCTACGAGCAGTACTTC; CDR3 protein: CAFRDRGQFTYEQYF; clone size: few; D gene: TRBD1; J gene: TRBJ2-7; V gene: TRBV30
CDR3 DNA: TGTGCCAGCAGTGAATCCGGGGGCAATCAGCCCCAGCATTTT; CDR3 protein: CASSESGGNQPQHF; clone size: .; D gene: .; J gene: TRBJ1-5; V gene: TRBV6-1
CDR3 DNA: TGTGCCTGGCTGCCCAGGGGGAAGGACTATGGCTACACCTTC; CDR3 protein: CAWLPRGKDYGYTF; clone size: once; D gene: TRBD1; J gene: TRBJ1-2; V gene: TRBV30
CDR3 DNA: TGTGCCAGCAGCGTAGATTCTACCACGGACCGGCGCTACAATGAGCAGTTCTTC; CDR3 protein: CASSVDSTTDRRYNEQFF; clone size: .; D gene: .; J gene: TRBJ2-1; V gene: TRBV9
CDR3 DNA: TGCAGCGCTGGGTGGGAGACCCAGTACTTC; CDR3 protein: CSAGWETQYF; clone size: few; D gene: .; J gene: TRBJ2-5; V gene: TRBV29-1
CDR3 DNA: TGTGCCAGCAGCTTCCCCGGGACTAACCACAATGAGCAGTTCTTC; CDR3 protein: CASSFPGTNHNEQFF; clone size: once; D gene: TRBD2; J gene: TRBJ2-1; V gene: TRBV5-6
CDR3 DNA: TGTGCCAGCAGCCACACCGGGACAGGGATATCCTCTAACTATGGCTACACCTTC; CDR3 protein: CASSHTGTGISSNYGYTF; clone size: few; D gene: TRBD1; J gene: TRBJ1-2; V gene: TRBV12-3/TRBV12-4
CDR3 DNA: TGCAGCGTTGAAGGTCTAGCGGGGTACAATGAGCAGTTCTTC; CDR3 protein: CSVEGLAGYNEQFF; clone size: .; D gene: TRBD2; J gene: TRBJ2-1; V gene: TRBV29-1
CDR3 DNA: TGTGCCAGCAGCTGGACAGGGGGCGGTGAGCAGTTCTTC; CDR3 protein: CASSWTGGGEQFF; clone size: few; D gene: TRBD1; J gene: TRBJ2-1; V gene: TRBV12-3/TRBV12-4
CDR3 DNA: TGTGCCTGGAGTGGGGAGAGGGGGCGTCAGGCTTTCTTT; CDR3 protein: CAWSGERGRQAFF; clone size: .; D gene: TRBD1; J gene: TRBJ1-1; V gene: TRBV30
CDR3 DNA: TGCGCCAGCAGCTTGACTAGCGGGAGTACGACTATATACGAGCAGTACTTC; CDR3 protein: CASSLTSGSTTIYEQYF; clone size: few; D gene: TRBD2; J gene: TRBJ2-7; V gene: TRBV5-1
CDR3 DNA: TGCAGTGCTAGAGTACGGAGCTCCTACGAGCAGTACTTC; CDR3 protein: CSARVRSSYEQYF; clone size: .; D gene: .; J gene: TRBJ2-7; V gene: TRBV20-1
CDR3 DNA: TGTGCCAGTAGTAAGGACAGGGGTTCGAGGTCGACTGAAGCTTTCTTT; CDR3 protein: CASSKDRGSRSTEAFF; clone size: .; D gene: TRBD1; J gene: TRBJ1-1; V gene: TRBV19
CDR3 DNA: TGTGCCAGCGGCCAGAGTCGGGGACAAGAGACCCAGTACTTC; CDR3 protein: CASGQSRGQETQYF; clone size: .; D gene: .; J gene: TRBJ2-5; V gene: TRBV10-3
CDR3 DNA: TGCAGTGCTAGCGGAGGAGGGAACTACGAGCAGTACTTC; CDR3 protein: CSASGGGNYEQYF; clone size: few; D gene: .; J gene: TRBJ2-7; V gene: TRBV20-1
CDR3 DNA: TGTGCCATCAGTGAGTCTAGCCGGGGCACAGATACGCAGTATTTT; CDR3 protein: CAISESSRGTDTQYF; clone size: few; D gene: .; J gene: TRBJ2-3; V gene: TRBV10-3
CDR3 DNA: TGTGCCAGCAGCCAAAGGACGGGGGAGACCCAGTACTTC; CDR3 protein: CASSQRTGETQYF; clone size: many; D gene: .; J gene: TRBJ2-5; V gene: TRBV4-2
CDR3 DNA: TGTGCCAGCAGTTTTCGGTCGGAGAACACTGAAGCTTTCTTT; CDR3 protein: CASSFRSENTEAFF; clone size: few; D gene: .; J gene: TRBJ1-1; V gene: TRBV27
CDR3 DNA: TGCAGCGTTGACCTGATGAACACTGAAGCTTTCTTT; CDR3 protein: CSVDLMNTEAFF; clone size: .; D gene: .; J gene: TRBJ1-1; V gene: TRBV29-1
CDR3 DNA: TGTGCCACCATGGAGGTTGGGGGGCGTACGCAGTATTTT; CDR3 protein: CATMEVGGRTQYF; clone size: few; D gene: .; J gene: TRBJ2-3; V gene: TRBV28
CDR3 DNA: TGTGCCAGCAGTTACAGGACAGGAAGCTCCTACAATGAGCAGTTCTTC; CDR3 protein: CASSYRTGSSYNEQFF; clone size: .; D gene: TRBD1; J gene: TRBJ2-1; V gene: TRBV6-2/TRBV6-3
CDR3 DNA: TGTGCCAGCAGTTGGGCTGGGGCTAGCACAGATACGCAGTATTTT; CDR3 protein: CASSWAGASTDTQYF; clone size: .; D gene: .; J gene: TRBJ2-3; V gene: TRBV12-3/TRBV12-4
CDR3 DNA: TGCGCCAGCAGCCCAACGACGGCGGCCTACAATGAGCAGTTCTTC; CDR3 protein: CASSPTTAAYNEQFF; clone size: few; D gene: .; J gene: TRBJ2-1; V gene: TRBV5-1
CDR3 DNA: TGTGCCAGCAGCATACAGGGGTACGGTGAGACCCAGTACTTC; CDR3 protein: CASSIQGYGETQYF; clone size: few; D gene: TRBD1; J gene: TRBJ2-5; V gene: TRBV7-9
CDR3 DNA: TGCGCCAGCAGCTTGGGTCGACTAGCGGGCCACAATGAGCAGTTCTTC; CDR3 protein: CASSLGRLAGHNEQFF; clone size: .; D gene: TRBD2; J gene: TRBJ2-1; V gene: TRBV5-1
CDR3 DNA: TGCAGTGCTAGTCGGGGGACTAGCGGGGGAGAGACCCAGTACTTC; CDR3 protein: CSASRGTSGGETQYF; clone size: .; D gene: TRBD2; J gene: TRBJ2-5; V gene: TRBV20-1
CDR3 DNA: TGCAGTGCTCCGCAGGTCCGGGCAGCGTACCAAGAGACCCAGTACTTC; CDR3 protein: CSAPQVRAAYQETQYF; clone size: few; D gene: .; J gene: TRBJ2-5; V gene: TRBV20-1
CDR3 DNA: TGTGCCAGCAGCTTACGAGGGGTAGATACGCAGTATTTT; CDR3 protein: CASSLRGVDTQYF; clone size: .; D gene: .; J gene: TRBJ2-3; V gene: TRBV11-3
CDR3 DNA: TGTGCCAGCAGCTTGGGCAGGGATGCGCCTGAAGCTTTCTTT; CDR3 protein: CASSLGRDAPEAFF; clone size: .; D gene: .; J gene: TRBJ1-1; V gene: TRBV5-5
CDR3 DNA: TGTGCCAGCAGCTCTGGGGGGGCGGAGACAGATACGCAGTATTTT; CDR3 protein: CASSSGGAETDTQYF; clone size: .; D gene: .; J gene: TRBJ2-3; V gene: TRBV7-9
CDR3 DNA: TGTGCCAGCAGCCAAGGCACAGGGGGCTATCAGCCCCAGCATTTT; CDR3 protein: CASSQGTGGYQPQHF; clone size: .; D gene: TRBD1; J gene: TRBJ1-5; V gene: TRBV3-1
CDR3 DNA: TGTGCCAGCAGTTTAGGGACCACCGGGGAGCTGTTTTTT; CDR3 protein: CASSLGTTGELFF; clone size: many; D gene: .; J gene: TRBJ2-2; V gene: TRBV12-3/TRBV12-4